These T cell receptor beta chains were read from a single sample in a study of control samples from healthy donors and cancer patients. Produced via immunoSEQ multiplex PCR; TCRdb's table is partial and in-frame only. The sample lists around 150,000 clones, 95% to 96% seen once, with approximately 0.97% in the top ten. Sequencing input: blood. These receptors were taken from a woman under 40 in good health. CDR3s include the opening cysteine and the closing phenylalanine or tryptophan. The order of the fields is V gene, CDR3 length, J gene, D gene, CDR3 DNA, CDR3 protein. A D gene is named only where the DNA matches it firmly.

>TRBV10-3|16|TRBJ2-1|TRBD2
TGTGCCATCAGTGAGTCTCAGCGGGGGGGGCTGAATGAGCAGTTCTTC
CAISESQRGGLNEQFF
>TRBV29-1|11|TRBJ2-7|-
TGCAGCGTTGAGACTAGCTACGAGCAGTACTTC
CSVETSYEQYF
>TRBV28|15|TRBJ2-7|TRBD2
TGTGCCAGCAGTCCTAGGACTAGCTACTCCTACGAGCAGTACTTC
CASSPRTSYSYEQYF
>TRBV9|13|TRBJ2-7|-
TGTGCCAGCAGCGTTCATCCCGATTACGAGCAGTACTTC
CASSVHPDYEQYF
>TRBV7-9|14|TRBJ1-4|-
TGTGCCAGCAGCCCCGGGACGGGCATTGAAAAACTGTTTTTT
CASSPGTGIEKLFF
>TRBV5-1|18|TRBJ2-6|TRBD2
TGCGCCAGCAGCTGGGGACTAGCGGGGTCTTCTGGGGCCAACGTCCTGACTTTC
CASSWGLAGSSGANVLTF
>TRBV21-1|14|TRBJ1-4|-
TGTGCCAGCAGTTTGGACAGGGAAAATGAAAAACTGTTTTTT
CASSLDRENEKLFF
>TRBV5-4|13|TRBJ1-5|-
TGTGCCAGCAGCTACGGGCCGGGCCAGCCCCAGCATTTT
CASSYGPGQPQHF
>TRBV2|13|TRBJ2-7|TRBD1
TGTGCCAGCCGACAGACAGGGTCCCACGAGCAGTACTTC
CASRQTGSHEQYF
>TRBV2|15|TRBJ2-1|TRBD2
TGTGCCAGCACTGCGAGGACTAGCGGGATAAATGAGCAGTTCTTC
CASTARTSGINEQFF
>TRBV18|13|TRBJ1-1|TRBD1
TGTGCCAGCTCACGACAGGGGAACACTGAAGCTTTCTTT
CASSRQGNTEAFF
>TRBV28|15|TRBJ1-5|-
TGTGCCAGCAGTTTAGGGGGGGAGTGGAGTCAGCCCCAGCATTTT
CASSLGGEWSQPQHF
>TRBV6-5|13|TRBJ1-1|-
TGTGCCAGCAGTTACGCCGATCACACTGAAGCTTTCTTT
CASSYADHTEAFF
>TRBV24-1|14|TRBJ1-2|-
TGTGCCACCAGTGACCGCGGACAGTACTCTGGCTACACCTTC
CATSDRGQYSGYTF
>TRBV6-5|14|TRBJ1-6|-
TGTGCCAGCAGCCTCGGACTGGGTAATTCACCCCTCCACTTT
CASSLGLGNSPLHF
>TRBV3-1/TRBV3-2|15|TRBJ1-3|-
TGTGCCAGCAGCCAAGAGAGATACTCTGGAAACACCATATATTTT
CASSQERYSGNTIYF
>TRBV5-1|14|TRBJ1-1|TRBD1
TGCGCCAGCAGCCAAGGGACAGTCGGCGCTGAAGCTTTCTTT
CASSQGTVGAEAFF
>TRBV4-1|17|TRBJ2-1|-
TGCGCCAGCAGCCAAGATCCCGCTCTAGCTAGCTACAATGAGCAGTTCTTC
CASSQDPALASYNEQFF
>TRBV4-1|16|TRBJ2-3|TRBD1
TGCGCCAGCAGCCAGGTAGTCGGGACAGGGCGGGGTACGCAGTATTTT
CASSQVVGTGRGTQYF
>TRBV6-5|12|TRBJ1-5|TRBD1
TGTGCCACCAGGGGGGCGAATCAGCCCCAGCATTTT
CATRGANQPQHF
>TRBV28|15|TRBJ1-5|-
TGTGCCAGCAGTTTATTTACCCCTGGCAATCAGCCCCAGCATTTT
CASSLFTPGNQPQHF
>TRBV5-8|15|TRBJ2-4|-
TGTGCCAGCAGCCTATTTCGAACAGGGAAAAACATTCAGTACTTC
CASSLFRTGKNIQYF